This record covers a single TCR beta chain. Its antigen is as yet unknown. The CDR3 is made up of 13 amino acids. Germline values: CDR1 KGHSH, CDR2 LQKENI. V was shortened by 3 bases and J by 4 bases, with 9 bases between the two germline ends. Sequencing was performed with immunoSEQ multiplex PCR; in TCRdb, only in-frame clones are kept and a portion is missing. In the table there are about 21,000 clones, 80% to 90% of which are singletons. This sample is part of a study of OX40 agonist ivuxolimab in advanced cancers. Background on the study: The patients got ivuxolimab, which is an agonistic anti-OX40 (CD134) antibody. Subjects had a mean age of about 60 years, with a range of roughly 23 to 80; just over 80% were male. Notes on the study in general: There was clonal expansion of CD4+ and CD8+ blood T cells by week 6 at 0.1 to 3.0 mg/kg. Compared with others, partial responders at 0.1-3.0 mg/kg displayed clonal expansion among the lowest.

The sequence derives from an adult with an advanced solid tumor such as melanoma, head and neck, liver or kidney cancer. The sample was CD4+ or CD8+ T cells sorted from blood, taken in a trial of the OX40 agonist ivuxolimab. This rearrangement joins TRBV18 to TRBJ1-2; D might be TRBD1 (6 bases). The CDR3 here is CASSPDSSYGYTF. The DNA of the CDR3 is TGTGCCAGCTCACCGGACAGTTCCTATGGCTACACCTTC.